Below are 25 T cell receptor beta chains sequenced from a single sample in a study of cytomegalovirus exposure and HLA in healthy donors. The PCR contained 60 Vbeta and 13 Jbeta primers. Only in-frame clones appear in the TCRdb table, and some are missing; sequencing was by immunoSEQ multiplex PCR. This sample carries under 120,000 clones, with around 0.59% going to the ten biggest clones. Sequences were obtained from PBMCs. These receptors all stem from a man aged 45-60 years in good health and CMV-seronegative.

The rearrangement links TRBV4-3 to TRBJ2-3, with 8 bases aligning to TRBD2. Per germline, CDR1 LGHNA and CDR2 YSLEER. V shed 1 base, J shed 4 bases, and the junction held 4 bases outside the gene matches. The CDR3 runs to 15 residues. The CDR3 loop is CASSQARGGPDTQYF. The CDR3 coding sequence is TGCGCCAGCAGCCAAGCCCGGGGGGGCCCAGATACGCAGTATTTT.

V is TRBV6-6 and J is TRBJ2-1; TRBD2 aligns across 8 bases. The ends lost 0 bases at V and 4 bases at J; junction bases unmatched: 5. Germline V gene lookup returns CDR1 MNHNY and CDR2 SVGAGI (reference sequence). The CDR3 length is 16 residues. CDR3 nucleotides: TGTGCCAGCAGTTACTCGGCACTAGCGGCATACAATGAGCAGTTCTTC. Translation: CASSYSALAAYNEQFF.

The J gene is TRBJ2-4, the V gene TRBV7-9; 9 nucleotides match TRBD1. The CDR3 is 16 residues long. Germline V gene data show CDR1 as SEHNR and CDR2 as FQNEAQ (reference sequence). Trimming removed 2 bases from V and 3 bases from J; junction bases left unmatched: 5. The CDR3 loop reads CASSLPRQGDKNIQYF. DNA of the CDR3: TGTGCCAGCAGCTTACCCCGACAGGGGGACAAAAACATTCAGTACTTC.

The chain employs TRBV6-6 and TRBJ2-7; 9 bases agree with TRBD1. The CDR3 is made up of 15 amino acids. V trimming: 9 bases; J trimming: 4 bases; junction bases outside the gene matches: 13. CDR1 MNHNY and CDR2 SVGAGI come from the germline V gene (reference sequence). CDR3 residues: CASINGDRDGYEQYF. The CDR3 DNA sequence: TGTGCCAGTATTAACGGGGACAGGGACGGGTACGAGCAGTACTTC.

This chain connects TRBV7-2 to TRBJ2-1, with 15 bases aligning to TRBD2. The CDR3 covers 17 residues. Germline V gives CDR1 SGHTA, CDR2 FQGNSA. Trimming at V came to 5 bases and at J to 8 bases, leaving 10 bases not matched to a gene. Here the CDR3 DNA reads TGTGCCAGCAGCCCCATGCCGGGGACTAGCGGGGGGTATGAGCAGTTCTTC. Translated: CASSPMPGTSGGYEQFF.

This sequence joins TRBV19 and TRBJ1-5; TRBD1 matches at 7 bases. Germline trimming cut 4 bases from V and 3 bases from J; bases unmatched to any gene: 3. Germline-derived CDR1 and CDR2 are LNHDA and SQIVND (reference sequence). The CDR3 contains 14 residues. The CDR3 sequence is CASSKDRVNQPQHF. The CDR3 DNA reads as TGTGCCAGTAGTAAAGACAGGGTCAATCAGCCCCAGCATTTT.

The chain employs TRBV7-2 and TRBJ2-7, with TRBD1 as a possible D gene (6 bases). The V end lost 5 bases, the J end lost 6 bases, and 20 bases lay between the germline ends. This CDR3 is 15 amino acids long. Germline CDR1 SGHTA, CDR2 FQGNSA. CDR3 coding DNA: TGTGCCAGCAGCACCGCCAGGGGCCGTCTTGGCGAGCAGTACTTC. It codes for CASSTARGRLGEQYF.

The genes are TRBV29-1 and TRBJ2-1, with D perhaps matching TRBD2 (6 bases). Germline loops: CDR1 SQVTM, CDR2 ANQGSEA. CDR3 length equals 12 residues. V lost 6 bases to trimming and J lost 6 bases, with 12 bases between them. CDR3 region: CSVAWGVNEQFF. CDR3 DNA sequence: TGCAGCGTCGCGTGGGGGGTCAATGAGCAGTTCTTC.

V is TRBV7-6 and J is TRBJ1-1, with D possibly TRBD1 on 5 matching bases. V lost 5 bases, J lost 3 bases, and 13 bases lay in between. Germline assignment: CDR1 SGHVS and CDR2 FNYEAQ. This CDR3 has 14 residues. CDR3 amino acids: CASSPHGTDTEAFF. In DNA, the CDR3 is TGTGCCAGCAGCCCCCACGGGACTGACACTGAAGCTTTCTTT.

The chain combines TRBV14 with TRBJ1-3; the match to TRBD1 covers 10 bases. V dropped 5 bases and J dropped 3; count of bases not matched to a gene: 10. In germline, CDR1 is SGHDN, CDR2 FVKESK. This CDR3 has 17 amino acids. The CDR3 protein is CASSKTGGTLGGNTIYF. In DNA form, the CDR3 reads TGTGCCAGCAGCAAGACAGGGGGCACGCTGGGTGGAAACACCATATATTTT.

Comments on this clone: One junction end disagrees with the germline gene, perhaps due to a read error. J is TRBJ1-3 and V is TRBV7-7, with 7 bases lining up with TRBD1. Germline loops: CDR1 SSHAT, CDR2 FNYEAQ (reference sequence). CDR3 length: 14 amino acids. CDR3 amino acids: CASSPGTEGNTIYF. In DNA form, the CDR3 reads TGTGCTAGCAGCCCGGGGACAGAAGGAAACACCATATATTTT.

V gene TRBV7-2 combines with J gene TRBJ2-1, with D uncertain. This CDR3 is built from 12 residues. Germline CDR1 reads SGHTA; CDR2 reads FQGNSA. V was clipped by 2 bases and J by 12 bases, with 11 bases between them. CDR3 residues: CASSLSFERQFF. Written as DNA, the CDR3 is TGTGCCAGCAGCTTAAGTTTTGAGCGGCAGTTCTTC.

The gene calls are TRBV10-3 and TRBJ2-3; weak D call: TRBD1 (6 bases). Looked up from germline, CDR1 is ENHRY and CDR2 is SYGVKD. CDR3 length: 15 amino acids. The V end was cut by 6 bases, the J end by 0 bases, with 13 bases between. The CDR3 DNA reads TGTGCCATCAGCGTCCAGACAGGTAGCACAGATACGCAGTATTTT. This codes for CAISVQTGSTDTQYF.

The chain uses TRBV5-4 and TRBJ1-6; D is ambiguous. CDR3 size: 16 residues. Deletions cut 0 bases from V and 10 bases from J, with 17 bases between. Germline values: CDR1 SGHNT, CDR2 YYREEE (reference sequence). Here the CDR3 reads CASSLDPPGSGSPLHF. CDR3 in DNA: TGTGCCAGCAGCTTGGATCCTCCGGGGTCCGGATCACCCCTCCACTTT.

The chain couples TRBV4-3 to TRBJ1-5, with TRBD1 as a possible D gene (6 bases). Trimming removed 1 base at V and 5 bases at J, with 18 bases between. This CDR3 spans 17 amino acids. Germline CDR1 reads LGHNA; CDR2 reads YSLEER. DNA for the CDR3: TGCGCCAGCAGCCAAGTTCCCTCGACAGGACCTTATCAGCCCCAGCATTTT. Its protein product is CASSQVPSTGPYQPQHF.

V and J are TRBV19 and TRBJ2-6; D possibly corresponds to TRBD1 (5 bases). The V gene lost 4 bases and the J gene lost 1 base, with 8 bases spanning the gap. From germline, CDR1 is LNHDA and CDR2 SQIVND (reference sequence). CDR3 size: 15 residues. The CDR3 region is CASSTQGSGANVLTF. The CDR3 DNA reads TGTGCCAGTAGTACCCAGGGATCTGGGGCCAACGTCCTGACTTTC. Looking up the rest from reference TRBV19 and TRBJ2-6 gives the full variable domain: DGGITQSPKYLFRKEGQNVTLSCEQNLNHDAMYWYRQDPGQGLRLIYYSQIVNDFQKGDIAEGYSVSREKKESFPLTVTSAQKNPTAFYLCASSTQGSGANVLTFGAGSRLTVL.

This rearrangement joins TRBV5-1 to TRBJ2-1; D is undetermined. The germline V gene encodes CDR1 SGHRS and CDR2 YFSETQ. The V end lost 4 bases, the J end lost 7 bases, and 6 bases lay between the germline ends. The CDR3 length is 11 residues. CDR3 coding DNA: TGCGCCAGCAGCCTGAGGAATGAGCAGTTCTTC. The encoded protein is CASSLRNEQFF.

CDR3 in DNA: TGTGCCAGCAGCCTGGGGGAGTCCTATGGCTACACCTTC. This translates into CASSLGESYGYTF. V gene TRBV5-4 combines with J gene TRBJ1-2; D perhaps matches TRBD1 (5 bases). The CDR3 runs 13 residues. The germline V gene has CDR1 SGHNT and CDR2 YYREEE (reference sequence). V shed 4 bases and J shed 4 bases, with 11 bases lying between them.

The chain is built from TRBV19 and TRBJ1-1; 8 positions match TRBD1. From germline, CDR1 is LNHDA and CDR2 SQIVND (reference sequence). This CDR3 spans 15 amino acids. The V gene end was trimmed by 3 bases and the J gene end by 5 bases; junction bases not matched to a gene: 8. The CDR3 sequence is CASSMETGVSTEAFF. CDR3 coding DNA: TGTGCCAGTAGTATGGAGACAGGGGTCAGTACTGAAGCTTTCTTT. The entire variable domain, with the rest obtained from reference TRBV19 and TRBJ1-1, is as follows: DGGITQSPKYLFRKEGQNVTLSCEQNLNHDAMYWYRQDPGQGLRLIYYSQIVNDFQKGDIAEGYSVSREKKESFPLTVTSAQKNPTAFYLCASSMETGVSTEAFFGQGTRLTVV.

The chain employs TRBV6-5 and TRBJ1-2; D unclear. This CDR3 is 15 amino acids long. CDR1 and CDR2 from the germline V gene are MNHEY and SVGAGI. Trimming took 0 bases from V and 7 from J, leaving 15 bases between them. CDR3 protein: CASSYSNPGIGGYTF. The DNA for the CDR3 is TGTGCCAGCAGTTACTCGAATCCGGGGATTGGTGGCTACACCTTC.

The genes are TRBV6-5 and TRBJ1-1; maybe TRBD1 (6 bases). V lost 4 bases, J lost 1 base, and 7 bases lay in between. CDR1 is MNHEY and CDR2 is SVGAGI in the germline V gene. CDR3 length: 13 amino acids. CDR3 in DNA: TGTGCCAGCAGTTCGGACAGGAACACTGAAGCTTTCTTT. It specifies CASSSDRNTEAFF.

The V call is TRBV5-1, the J call TRBJ2-5; TRBD2 matches at 7 bases. Germline loops: CDR1 SGHRS, CDR2 YFSETQ. The V and J ends lost 0 bases and 4 bases, in that order; junction bases with no gene match: 12. The CDR3 length is 17 residues. The CDR3 reads CASSLAETSLGRETQYF. DNA for the CDR3: TGCGCCAGCAGCTTGGCCGAGACTAGCTTGGGGCGAGAGACCCAGTACTTC.

V gene TRBV15 combines with J gene TRBJ1-1; D might be TRBD1 (5 bases). This CDR3 has 15 residues. Germline V gene sequence: CDR1 LNHNV, CDR2 YYDKDF (reference sequence). V was cut by 0 bases and J by 5 bases, with 13 bases left in between. The CDR3 nucleotides are TGTGCCACCAGCAGAGAAACGGGCCGGGGGACTGAAGCTTTCTTT. As protein: CATSRETGRGTEAFF.

The J gene is TRBJ1-5, the V gene TRBV18, with no clear D. CDR1 KGHSH and CDR2 LQKENI come from the germline V gene. V was clipped by 3 bases and J by 0 bases, with 9 bases between them. The length of the CDR3 is 15 residues. The CDR3 spells CASSPGLSSNQPQHF. CDR3 sequence (DNA): TGTGCCAGCTCACCCGGACTTAGTAGCAATCAGCCCCAGCATTTT. Supplemented by reference TRBV18 and TRBJ1-5, the full variable domain reads NAGVMQNPRHLVRRRGQEARLRCSPMKGHSHVYWYRQLPEEGLKFMVYLQKENIIDESGMPKERFSAEFPKEGPSILRIQQVVRGDSAAYFCASSPGLSSNQPQHFGDGTRLSIL.

J is TRBJ2-2 and V is TRBV7-9, with D perhaps TRBD1 (6 bases). The V gene's germline CDR1 is SEHNR and CDR2 FQNEAQ (reference sequence). The V end was cut by 5 bases, the J end by 6 bases, with 16 bases between. This CDR3 is 15 amino acids long. CDR3 loop: CASSPTGPVAGELFF. CDR3 DNA sequence: TGTGCCAGCAGCCCGACAGGTCCAGTAGCCGGGGAGCTGTTTTTT. Supplemented by reference TRBV7-9 and TRBJ2-2, the full variable domain reads DTGVSQNPRHKITKRGQNVTFRCDPISEHNRLYWYRQTLGQGPEFLTYFQNEAQLEKSRLLSDRFSAERPKGSFSTLEIQRTEQGDSAMYLCASSPTGPVAGELFFGEGSRLTVL.